This T cell receptor beta chain is drawn from a study of naive and memory T cell subsets (dated by TCRdb to 2017 to 2019). Background for the entire study: The study applied an open-source, UMI-based TCR alpha and beta sequencing pipeline to sorted naive and memory peripheral blood T cell subsets. The results of the functional CMV T cell responses matched the IgG serology results in every case. RNA was DNase-treated and reverse transcribed with TCR constant-region primers, mostly using SuperScript III.

The method behind the library was UMI-ligation and nested PCR. To cover both TRBC1 and TRBC2, the beta constant-region primer consisted of an equimolar mix of two oligonucleotides. A single-stranded oligonucleotide bearing the SP2 primer plus a 12-nucleotide UMI was ligated onto the 3' end of the cDNA by T4 RNA ligase 1. The ligated cDNA went through four rounds of PCR with nested alpha and beta constant-region primers together with the SP2 primer. The ligation reaction was incubated at 16°C for about 20-24 hours. To avoid over-amplification, PCR2 was usually performed as a SYBR Green qPCR and halted once a predetermined threshold was reached. All purifications after the first were performed with Agencourt AMPure XP magnetic beads. Library amounts were measured by Qubit and library quality was assessed on a TapeStation, where the main peak was expected at around 650 bp. Sequencing of the pooled libraries was done on an Illumina MiSeq using v2 2x251 paired-end kits, which typically yielded 1-2 million reads per sample. Libraries were pooled at about 4.3 nM per sample, and roughly 4.5-7.5% PhiX was added to improve cluster recognition. Per the authors' processing: Decombinator assigned V and J genes to Demultiplexor-processed FASTQ reads by tag matching, allowing a single base-pair mismatch. Collapsinator used UMIs to correct both sequencing errors and frequency errors arising from PCR heterogeneity. CDR3Translator translated TCRs and extracted CDR3s from the conserved cysteine to the FGXG phenylalanine, flagging non-productive sequences. Gini, Shannon entropy and inverse Simpson indices were computed after subsampling the repertoires to the same number of UMI-defined TCRs. Within the linear range, a power law was fitted by maximum likelihood to the distributions of clonotype abundance. On one naive CD8 sample, the pipeline and MIGEC gave similar UMI counts, unique TCR numbers and clonal distributions. A set of several thousand CMV-associated CDR3 sequences, compiled from VDJdb and a published dataset, was used to search the repertoires. TCRdb redid the processing of the public reads, applying fastp at Q25 and MiXCR, and retained in-frame beta chains. Each entry is one CDR3 protein sequence, shown with its most common DNA and genes. The V and J calls follow TCRdb's processing rather than the paper's. The sample has tens of thousands of distinct CDR3 sequences on record, around 14% of them singletons. Over 0.75% of the sample goes to the ten largest clones.

From the second PCR step onward, the TCR alpha chain libraries and the TCR beta chain libraries were amplified separately. To determine each donor's CMV status, fresh PBMCs were stimulated overnight with CMV viral lysate, and IFNgamma production from CD4+ T cells was then assessed. CD4 T cells were positively selected using Miltenyi beads, after which CD8 T cells were positively selected from the CD4-negative fraction. Cells were stained for CD3, CD4, CD8, CD45RA, CD27 and a live/dead dye and were sorted on a BD Aria II into four subsets based on CD45RA and CD27. A few healthy volunteers provided blood, and each donor's sample was split into CD4 and CD8 T cells and then further divided into four differentiation subsets. Approximately 120 ml of peripheral blood was drawn per donor, and PBMC were isolated by Ficoll-Paque PLUS density-gradient centrifugation. Sorted cells were lysed in RLT buffer, after which RNA was extracted using a Qiagen RNeasy kit and stored at -80 degrees C.

Beyond this particular receptor, the publication reports: RNA-based TCR counts may be influenced by expression changes linked to T cell activation and differentiation. A power law was followed by TCR abundance, with an exponent that differed between naive and memory subsets but was consistent across the three individuals. The repertoire findings for the naive and memory subsets could not be validated against a ground truth, as none was available. Following error correction, more than 90% of naive TCR sequences occurred only once, which made naive abundance distributions much steeper than those of memory subsets. In both CD4 and CD8 cells, going from naive through CM, EM and EMRA, the Gini index went up while Shannon and inverse Simpson diversity went down. A clonotype was defined as a single alpha or beta chain sequence rather than as a paired alpha/beta receptor.

Measured from the cysteine to the phenylalanine, the CDR3 is 15 residues long. The retained sequence is limited to the CDR3, 45 bases, with the frame set at the first base. V loses 6 bases of germline sequence and J loses 4 bases, and the interval between the two ends is 18 bases. Based on the germline V gene, the CDR1 and CDR2 sequences are SGHDT and YYEEEE. Notes on this clonotype: Its antigen has not been determined. Per-nucleotide qualities are absent, and no much larger clonotype sits a single base away.

The V gene is TRBV5-6 and the J gene is TRBJ2-3, with TRBD2 perhaps the D gene, on 7 matching bases. This TCR was sampled from a human donor in good health. Sequenced: central memory CD4+ T cells from blood. The cell subset or site label here, explained by the study, means: central memory, CD45RA- CD27+. The DNA sequence is as follows: TGTGCCAGCAACAAGCTCCGGGGGGCCTCAGATACGCAGTATTTT. It encodes CASNKLRGASDTQYF.